This T cell receptor (beta chain) appears in the sequencing data of a study of Ad26.COV2.S vaccination and SARS-CoV-2 variants (dated by TCRdb to the early 2020s). Describing the broader study: Vaccine-arm donors were drawn from COV1001, a multicentre, randomized, double-blind, placebo-controlled phase I-IIa trial of Ad26.COV2.S in healthy adults. The TCR-sequenced set comprised around 30 samples: around 20 Ad26.COV2.S vaccine recipients, 5 placebo recipients and 8 SARS-CoV-2 convalescent individuals. Throughout the experiments and outcome assessment, investigators stayed blinded to trial group allocation. Trial participants were randomized into five groups of five: low-dose or high-dose Ad26.COV2.S given once or twice, or placebo on both occasions. Ad26.COV2.S was given intramuscularly at 5x10^10 or 1x10^11 viral particles, as a single shot or as two shots 56 days apart. Sequencing of the TCRbeta repertoire served to evaluate the specificity and breadth of SARS-CoV-2-reactive T cell receptors following Ad26.COV2.S vaccination. General conclusions and limits of the study: Spike-specific TCR breadth was higher in Ad26.COV2.S recipients than in placebo recipients (P = 0.0014). Vaccine and placebo recipients had similar non-spike TCR breadth, a finding consistent with the vaccine containing only spike. The authors noted that total T cell responses may have been underestimated by the TCR breadth and depth analyses. The study was not powered for comparison of responses between vaccine doses or regimens. Substantial breadth of spike-specific CD8+ and CD4+ T cell responses was reported after vaccination.

The CDR3, cysteine through phenylalanine, is 24 amino acids long. The CDR3 DNA has 72 bases and is translated from base 1. Trimmed from V: 0 bases; trimmed from J: 5 bases; junction bases lacking a gene match: 34. In light of the paper, this sample's treatment or condition label describes: roughly 18 received Ad26.COV2.S at low or high dose, single or two shots; roughly five received placebo; per-sample allocation not given. Repertoires of vaccine and placebo recipients were sequenced from samples collected on day 63 after the first injection. Cohort 1b enrolled 20 to 30 adults aged 18-55 years at a single site in Boston, USA, between 29 July and 7 August 2020. Ad26.COV2.S consisted of a replication-incompetent adenovirus type 26 vector by which a prefusion-stabilized SARS-CoV-2 spike protein from the original Wuhan strain was expressed. The immunoSEQ Assay was the method used to sequence TCRbeta CDR3 regions. After extraction, genomic DNA underwent amplification by bias-controlled multiplex PCR, followed by high-throughput sequencing. Per the original workflow: To quantify the absolute abundance of every unique TCRbeta CDR3 region, sequences were collapsed and filtered. T cell fraction was estimated by normalizing TCRbeta template counts to usable DNA, with usable DNA measured through amplification of reference genes found in all nucleated cells. Repertoire TCRs were annotated as SARS-CoV-2-specific when V gene, CDR3 amino acid sequence and J gene were exactly matched to a known reactive TCR set. The reference SARS-CoV-2 TCR set came from MIRA and was filtered for enrichment in COVID-19-positive ImmuneCODE repertoires, removing public or cross-reactive TCRs. Based on the MIRA antigens, annotated TCRs were further analysed at the level of specific ORF or position within ORF. Breadth was defined as the number of annotated unique rearrangements divided by the total number of unique productive rearrangements, and depth was defined as the summed frequency of the annotated unique rearrangements. Group comparisons of TCR breadth used two-sided Wilcoxon rank-sum tests. Imported from immuneACCESS, the table was reduced by TCRdb to in-frame sequences with V and J called. These copies leave out some clones; in studies compared against another copy, an unresolved V gene accounts for under half, and the cause of the remainder is not known. V and J calls and clone size come straight from that table; D and trimming were deduced from the DNA. This sample holds some 290,000 clones; roughly 84% were observed only once. 1.9% of the sample is held by the ten biggest clonotypes.

This clone was picked up one time. Which antigen it targets is not known. Qualities for individual bases were not recorded, and no much larger clone is one base off. Material: peripheral blood, obtained in a trial of Ad26.COV2.S vaccine versus placebo. The chain links TRBV23-1 with TRBJ2-7; TRBD2 agrees with 7 junctional bases. TRBV23-1 is placed among ORFs of uncertain function. This receptor was taken from a person aged 18-65 years who received the Ad26.COV2.S COVID-19 vaccine or a placebo. The DNA is as follows: TGCGCCAGCAGTCAATCGACTTGGGGGGGGGTATCACCTTATCGTGGCGGCTGTTCCCACGAGCAGTACTTC. Its product reads: CASSQSTWGGVSPYRGGCSHEQYF.